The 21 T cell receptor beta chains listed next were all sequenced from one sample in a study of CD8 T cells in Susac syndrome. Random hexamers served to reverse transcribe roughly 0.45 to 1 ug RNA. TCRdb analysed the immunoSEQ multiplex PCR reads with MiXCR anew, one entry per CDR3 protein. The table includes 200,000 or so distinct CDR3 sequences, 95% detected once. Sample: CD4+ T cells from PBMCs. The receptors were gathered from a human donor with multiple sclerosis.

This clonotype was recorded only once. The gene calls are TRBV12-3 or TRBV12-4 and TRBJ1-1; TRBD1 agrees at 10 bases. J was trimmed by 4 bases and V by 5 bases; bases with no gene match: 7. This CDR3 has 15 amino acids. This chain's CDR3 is CASSAPGTGVTEAFF. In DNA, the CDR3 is TGTGCCAGCAGTGCCCCCGGGACAGGGGTCACTGAAGCTTTCTTT.

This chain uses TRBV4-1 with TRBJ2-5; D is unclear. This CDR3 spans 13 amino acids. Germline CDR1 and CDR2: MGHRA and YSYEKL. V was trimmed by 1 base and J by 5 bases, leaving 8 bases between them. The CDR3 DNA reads TGCGCCAGCAGCCAAGGGAGTGTCGAGACCCAGTACTTC. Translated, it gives CASSQGSVETQYF.

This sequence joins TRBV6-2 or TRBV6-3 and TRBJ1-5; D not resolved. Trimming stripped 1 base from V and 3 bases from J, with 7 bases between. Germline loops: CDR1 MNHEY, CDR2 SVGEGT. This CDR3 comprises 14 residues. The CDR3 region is CASSYLSDNQPQHF. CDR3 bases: TGTGCCAGCAGTTACTTATCTGACAATCAGCCCCAGCATTTT.

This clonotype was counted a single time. The DNA of the CDR3 is TGTGCCAGCAGCTGGGACGGGTACGAGCAGTACTTC. This sequence encodes CASSWDGYEQYF. The chain employs TRBV5-6 and TRBJ2-7; possibly TRBD1 or TRBD2 for D (5 bases each). Germline V CDR1 and CDR2: SGHDT, YYEEEE. This CDR3 contains 12 residues. The V and J ends lost 3 bases and 4 bases respectively, with 8 bases between them. The entire variable domain, with the rest obtained from reference TRBV5-6 and TRBJ2-7, is as follows: DAGVTQSPTHLIKTRGQQVTLRCSPKSGHDTVSWYQQALGQGPQFIFQYYEEEERQRGNFPDRFSGHQFPNYSSELNVNALLLGDSALYLCASSWDGYEQYFGPGTRLTVT.

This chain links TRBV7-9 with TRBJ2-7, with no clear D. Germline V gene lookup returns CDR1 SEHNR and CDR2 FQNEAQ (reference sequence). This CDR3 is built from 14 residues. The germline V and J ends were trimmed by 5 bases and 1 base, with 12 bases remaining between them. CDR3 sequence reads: CASSPSSASYEQYF. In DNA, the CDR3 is TGTGCCAGCAGCCCGTCCTCAGCTTCCTACGAGCAGTACTTC.

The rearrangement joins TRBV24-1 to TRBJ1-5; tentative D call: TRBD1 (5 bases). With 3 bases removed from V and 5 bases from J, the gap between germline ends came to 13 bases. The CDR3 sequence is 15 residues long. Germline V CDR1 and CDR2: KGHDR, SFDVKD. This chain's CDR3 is CATSDGRRGDQPQHF. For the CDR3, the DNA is TGTGCCACCAGTGATGGACGTAGGGGAGATCAGCCCCAGCATTTT.

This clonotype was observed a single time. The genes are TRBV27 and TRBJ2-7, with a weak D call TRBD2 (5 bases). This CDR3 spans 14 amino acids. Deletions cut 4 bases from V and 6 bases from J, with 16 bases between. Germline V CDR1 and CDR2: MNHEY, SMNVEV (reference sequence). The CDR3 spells CASSSGRGKGEQYF. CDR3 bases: TGTGCCAGCAGTTCCGGACGGGGAAAGGGCGAGCAGTACTTC.

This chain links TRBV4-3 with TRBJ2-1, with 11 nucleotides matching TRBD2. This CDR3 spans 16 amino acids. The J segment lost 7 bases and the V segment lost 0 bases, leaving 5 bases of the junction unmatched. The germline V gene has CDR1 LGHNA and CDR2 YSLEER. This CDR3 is CASSQDTSGGGNEQFF. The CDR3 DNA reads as TGCGCCAGCAGCCAAGACACTAGCGGGGGAGGTAATGAGCAGTTCTTC.

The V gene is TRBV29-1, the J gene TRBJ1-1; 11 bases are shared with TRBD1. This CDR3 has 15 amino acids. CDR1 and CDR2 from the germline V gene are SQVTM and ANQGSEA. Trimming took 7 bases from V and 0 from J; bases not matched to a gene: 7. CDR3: CSAGQGGSMNTEAFF. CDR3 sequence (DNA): TGCAGCGCGGGACAGGGGGGTAGCATGAACACTGAAGCTTTCTTT.

For the CDR3, the DNA is TGTGCCAGCAGCCAAGAACGGTCCCTTCAAGAGACCCAGTACTTC. Encoded protein: CASSQERSLQETQYF. The J gene is TRBJ2-5, the V gene TRBV3-1; D remains unclear. The CDR3 is made up of 15 amino acids. Trimming cost V 0 bases and J 2 bases, with 10 bases left between them. CDR1 and CDR2 (germline): LGHDT, YNNKEL (reference sequence).

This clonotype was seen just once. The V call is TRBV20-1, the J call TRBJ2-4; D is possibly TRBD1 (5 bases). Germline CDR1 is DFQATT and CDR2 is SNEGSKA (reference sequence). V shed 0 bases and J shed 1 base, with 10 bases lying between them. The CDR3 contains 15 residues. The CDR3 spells CSARDGALAKNIQYF. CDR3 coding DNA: TGCAGTGCTAGAGATGGGGCCTTGGCCAAAAACATTCAGTACTTC.

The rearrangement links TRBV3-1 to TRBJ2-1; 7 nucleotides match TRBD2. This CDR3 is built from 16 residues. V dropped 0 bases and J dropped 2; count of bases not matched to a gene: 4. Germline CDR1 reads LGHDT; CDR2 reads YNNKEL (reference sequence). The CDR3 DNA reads TGTGCCAGCAGCCAAGATGTGGCGGGGGCCTACAATGAGCAGTTCTTC. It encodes CASSQDVAGAYNEQFF.

This chain's CDR3 is CASSQESEASPLHF. The CDR3 region has the DNA TGTGCCAGCAGCCAAGAAAGCGAGGCATCACCCCTCCACTTT. This sequence joins TRBV3-1 and TRBJ1-6; D gene unclear. The germline V gene has CDR1 LGHDT and CDR2 YNNKEL (reference sequence). Deletions cut 0 bases from V and 10 bases from J, with 10 bases between. The CDR3 spans 14 residues.

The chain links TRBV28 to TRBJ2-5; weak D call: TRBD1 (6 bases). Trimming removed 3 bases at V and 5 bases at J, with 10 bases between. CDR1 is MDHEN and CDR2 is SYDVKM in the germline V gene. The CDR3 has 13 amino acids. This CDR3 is CASSLTRGETQYF. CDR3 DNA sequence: TGTGCCAGCAGTTTGACCAGGGGTGAGACCCAGTACTTC.

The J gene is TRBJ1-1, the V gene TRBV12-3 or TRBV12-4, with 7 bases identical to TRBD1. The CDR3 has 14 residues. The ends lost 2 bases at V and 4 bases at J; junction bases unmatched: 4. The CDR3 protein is CASSLTGATTEAFF. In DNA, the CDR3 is TGTGCCAGCAGTTTAACAGGGGCGACCACTGAAGCTTTCTTT.

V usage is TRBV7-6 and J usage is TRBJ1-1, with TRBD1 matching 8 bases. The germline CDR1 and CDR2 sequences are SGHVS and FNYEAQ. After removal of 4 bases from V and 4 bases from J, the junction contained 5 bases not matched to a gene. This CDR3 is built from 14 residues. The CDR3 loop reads CASSSTGVVTEAFF. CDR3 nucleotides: TGTGCCAGCAGCTCGACAGGGGTTGTCACTGAAGCTTTCTTT. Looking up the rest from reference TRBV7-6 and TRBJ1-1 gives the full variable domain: GAGVSQSPRYKVTKRGQDVALRCDPISGHVSLYWYRQALGQGPEFLTYFNYEAQQDKSGLPNDRFSAERPEGSISTLTIQRTEQRDSAMYRCASSSTGVVTEAFFGQGTRLTVV.

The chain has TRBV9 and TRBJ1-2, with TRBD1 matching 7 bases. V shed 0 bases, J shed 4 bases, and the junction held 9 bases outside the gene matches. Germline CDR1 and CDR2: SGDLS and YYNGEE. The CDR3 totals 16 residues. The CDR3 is CASSVEAGGLVYGYTF. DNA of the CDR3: TGTGCCAGCAGCGTAGAGGCAGGGGGTCTGGTCTATGGCTACACCTTC.

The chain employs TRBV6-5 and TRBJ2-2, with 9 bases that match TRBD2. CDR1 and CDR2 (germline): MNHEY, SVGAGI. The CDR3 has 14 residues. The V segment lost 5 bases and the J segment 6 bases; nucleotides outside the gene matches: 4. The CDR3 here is CASSPAGGAGELFF. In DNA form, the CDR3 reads TGTGCCAGCAGTCCCGCGGGGGGGGCCGGGGAGCTGTTTTTT.

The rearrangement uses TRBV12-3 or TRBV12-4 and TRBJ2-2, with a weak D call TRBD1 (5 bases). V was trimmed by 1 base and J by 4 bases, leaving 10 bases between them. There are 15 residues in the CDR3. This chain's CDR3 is CASSLDRILTGELFF. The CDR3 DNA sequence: TGTGCCAGCAGTTTAGACAGGATCCTCACCGGGGAGCTGTTTTTT.

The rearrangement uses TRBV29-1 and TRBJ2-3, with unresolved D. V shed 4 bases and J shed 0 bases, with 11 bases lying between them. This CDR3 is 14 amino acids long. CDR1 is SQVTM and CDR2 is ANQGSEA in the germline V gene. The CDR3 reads CSVGTYGSTDTQYF. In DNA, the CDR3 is TGCAGCGTTGGAACCTATGGCAGCACAGATACGCAGTATTTT.

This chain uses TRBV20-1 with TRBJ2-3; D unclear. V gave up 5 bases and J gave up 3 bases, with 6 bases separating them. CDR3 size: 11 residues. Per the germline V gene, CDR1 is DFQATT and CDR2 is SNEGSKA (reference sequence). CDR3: CSASHTDTQYF. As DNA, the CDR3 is TGCAGTGCTTCTCATACAGATACGCAGTATTTT.